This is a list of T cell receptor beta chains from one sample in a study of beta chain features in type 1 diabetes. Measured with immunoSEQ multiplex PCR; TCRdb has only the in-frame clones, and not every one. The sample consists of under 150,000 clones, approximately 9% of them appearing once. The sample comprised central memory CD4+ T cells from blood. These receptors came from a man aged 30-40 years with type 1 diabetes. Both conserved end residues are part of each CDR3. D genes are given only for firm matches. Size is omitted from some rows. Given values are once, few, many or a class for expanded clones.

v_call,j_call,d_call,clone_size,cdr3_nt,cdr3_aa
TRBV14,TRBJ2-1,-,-,TGTGCCAGCAGCCAAGATGGCACAATTATGTTCCGGCAGTTCTTC,CASSQDGTIMFRQFF
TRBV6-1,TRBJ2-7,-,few,TGTGCCAGCAGTGAAGAGGTGGGGCGGGGCTACGAGCAGTACTTC,CASSEEVGRGYEQYF
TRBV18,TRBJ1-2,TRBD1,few,TGTGCCAGCTCACGACAGGGGACCGGCTACACCTTC,CASSRQGTGYTF
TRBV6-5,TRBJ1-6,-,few,TGTGCCAGCAGTTCGACAGCTAATAATTCACCCCTCCACTTT,CASSSTANNSPLHF
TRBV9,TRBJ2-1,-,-,TGTGCCAGCAGCTCTCTCGAGCGCACCATCGACAATGAGCAGTTCTTC,CASSSLERTIDNEQFF
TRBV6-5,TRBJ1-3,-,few,TGTGCCAGCAGTTCCCCGACAGGAAACACCATATATTTT,CASSSPTGNTIYF
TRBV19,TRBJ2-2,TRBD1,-,TGTGCCAGTAGTATAGGGGACAGGAACACCGGGGAGCTGTTTTTT,CASSIGDRNTGELFF
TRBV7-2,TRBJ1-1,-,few,TGTGCCAGCAGCTTAGGTGACAGGCGGAACACTGAAGCTTTCTTT,CASSLGDRRNTEAFF
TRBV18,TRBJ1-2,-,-,TGTGCCAGCTCGGATTCAGGGTTGTCAAGGTCTGGCTACACCTTC,CASSDSGLSRSGYTF
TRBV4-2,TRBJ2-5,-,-,TGTGCCAGCAGCCAAGAAGTCGTGGTGGGGGGGGCCGAGACCCAGTACTTC,CASSQEVVVGGAETQYF
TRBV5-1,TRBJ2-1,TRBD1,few,TGCGCCAGTTACCGGGACAGGGTGTGGGAGCAGTTCTTC,CASYRDRVWEQFF
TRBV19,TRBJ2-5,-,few,TGTGCCAGTAGTCCTCACAGGGCAGCTGAGACCCAGTACTTC,CASSPHRAAETQYF
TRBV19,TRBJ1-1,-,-,TGTGCCAGTACCAGGAGGGGGGAGGGCACTGAAGCTTTCTTT,CASTRRGEGTEAFF
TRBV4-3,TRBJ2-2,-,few,TGCGCCAGCAGCCAAGATGTGCGGTCTGACGGGGAGCTGTTTTTT,CASSQDVRSDGELFF
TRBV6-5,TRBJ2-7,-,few,TGTGCCAGCAGAAGGTCTCCTAGCTCCTACGAGCAGTACTTC,CASRRSPSSYEQYF
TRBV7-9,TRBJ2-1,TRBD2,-,TGTGCCAGCAGCTTTGGGACTAGCGGGGGGAATGAGCAGTTCTTC,CASSFGTSGGNEQFF
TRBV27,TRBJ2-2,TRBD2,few,TGTGCCAGCAGTCAGGGACTAGCGACCGGGGAGCTGTTTTTT,CASSQGLATGELFF
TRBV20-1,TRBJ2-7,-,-,TGCAGTGCTTGGGACACCCCGGAGCAGTACTTC,CSAWDTPEQYF
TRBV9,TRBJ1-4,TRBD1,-,TGTGCCAGCAGCTCCATGACAGGGCGGAAGGAGGAAAAACTGTTTTTT,CASSSMTGRKEEKLFF
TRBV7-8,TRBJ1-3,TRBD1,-,TGTGCCAGCAGTCGAACAGGGGCTCCTGGAAACACCATATATTTT,CASSRTGAPGNTIYF
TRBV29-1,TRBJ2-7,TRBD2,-,TGCAGCGTTGGGGCGTTAGGGAGCGGGGGTGCCTACGAGCAGTACTTC,CSVGALGSGGAYEQYF